A single sample is the source of the 7 T cell receptor beta chains below, sequenced in a study of blood T cells in healthy people across ages. The use of a sample-barcoded 5' primer and a J-beta primer mix characterized a second PCR of roughly 7 to 12 cycles. TCRdb ran MiXCR on the 5' RACE reads and lists one entry per CDR3 protein. The sample holds more than 1,400,000 distinct CDR3 sequences, approximately 42% seen once. Sequencing was performed on blood. Receptors originate from a woman between 18 and 29 years old in good health.

The chain carries TRBV7-9 and TRBJ1-2; D remains ambiguous. The CDR3 length is 15 residues. Trimming pared 4 bases from V and 7 bases from J, leaving 19 bases between. Germline V gene sequence: CDR1 SEHNR, CDR2 FQNEAQ (reference sequence). The CDR3 loop is CASSSTARWERGYTF. Here the CDR3 DNA reads TGTGCCAGCAGCTCGACCGCCAGATGGGAGCGTGGCTACACCTTC. The variable domain in full, with the rest retrieved from reference TRBV7-9 and TRBJ1-2, is DTGVSQNPRHKITKRGQNVTFRCDPISEHNRLYWYRQTLGQGPEFLTYFQNEAQLEKSRLLSDRFSAERPKGSFSTLEIQRTEQGDSAMYLCASSSTARWERGYTFGSGTRLTVV.

This clonotype was seen a handful of times. The J gene is TRBJ2-3, the V gene TRBV10-3; a weak D match, TRBD2 (6 bases). From germline, CDR1 is ENHRY and CDR2 SYGVKD. The CDR3 extends over 13 amino acids. V was clipped by 3 bases and J by 6 bases, with 10 bases between them. The CDR3 protein is CAISDGGMDTQYF. In DNA, the CDR3 is TGTGCCATCAGTGACGGGGGAATGGATACGCAGTATTTT.

This clonotype has just one count. This chain connects TRBV5-6 to TRBJ2-3; D not certain. This CDR3 has 15 amino acids. From germline, CDR1 is SGHDT and CDR2 YYEEEE. Trimming shortened V by 1 base and J by 1 base, and 10 bases separated the two germline ends. CDR3 residues: CASSLPGEGTDTQYF. The CDR3 DNA reads TGTGCCAGCAGCTTGCCGGGTGAGGGCACAGATACGCAGTATTTT. Using reference TRBV5-6 and TRBJ2-3 for the parts outside the CDR3, the full variable domain is DAGVTQSPTHLIKTRGQQVTLRCSPKSGHDTVSWYQQALGQGPQFIFQYYEEEERQRGNFPDRFSGHQFPNYSSELNVNALLLGDSALYLCASSLPGEGTDTQYFGPGTRLTVL.

The chain couples TRBV5-6 to TRBJ2-3, with D perhaps being TRBD1 or TRBD2 (5 bases each). With 9 bases removed from V and 2 bases from J, the gap between germline ends came to 19 bases. The CDR3 spans 15 residues. Germline values: CDR1 SGHDT, CDR2 YYEEEE. The CDR3 DNA reads TGTGCCACCTTACCCCGGTTCGGGACCACAGATACGCAGTATTTT. Amino acids: CATLPRFGTTDTQYF. The whole variable domain, remainder taken from reference TRBV5-6 and TRBJ2-3, is DAGVTQSPTHLIKTRGQQVTLRCSPKSGHDTVSWYQQALGQGPQFIFQYYEEEERQRGNFPDRFSGHQFPNYSSELNVNALLLGDSALYLCATLPRFGTTDTQYFGPGTRLTVL.

The CDR3 DNA sequence: TGCAGCGTTGAAACTAGCGGGAGGAGGGATGAGCAGTACTTC. Its translation: CSVETSGRRDEQYF. The V gene is TRBV29-1, the J gene TRBJ2-5; the match to TRBD2 covers 12 bases. V dropped 2 bases and J dropped 11; count of bases not matched to a gene: 9. This CDR3 comprises 14 residues. Germline V gene data show CDR1 as SQVTM and CDR2 as ANQGSEA.

The V gene is TRBV4-1, the J gene TRBJ2-6, with D perhaps being TRBD1 or TRBD2 (5 bases each). The CDR3 has 17 residues. CDR1 MGHRA and CDR2 YSYEKL come from the germline V gene. V shed 3 bases and J shed 0 bases, with 12 bases lying between them. CDR3: CASSQRGPGSGANVLTF. The CDR3 bases are TGCGCCAGCAGCCAGAGGGGACCAGGCTCTGGGGCCAACGTCCTGACTTTC.

This rearrangement joins TRBV7-2 to TRBJ2-5, with 8 bases fitting TRBD2. The junction had 3 bases not matched to a gene; V was cut back by 1 base and J by 5 bases. Germline V gene data show CDR1 as SGHTA and CDR2 as FQGNSA. CDR3 length: 14 amino acids. CDR3 protein: CASSLVQREETQYF. CDR3 DNA: TGTGCCAGCAGCTTAGTCCAGCGGGAGGAGACCCAGTACTTC.